The clone carrying this T cell receptor beta chain was counted a few times. The sample is drawn from a study of blood T cell repertoires in COVID-19. Study-wide background: Sample material is recorded as cDNA or gDNA derived from T cells, B-cell-depleted T cells, or PBMCs.

This table comes from immunoSEQ multiplex PCR, and its TCRdb copy is limited to in-frame clones, with some not included. The top ten clones hold about 2.2% of a sample with 120,000 or so clones, more than 60% of them seen once. The V gene end was trimmed by 4 bases and the J gene end by 9 bases; junction bases not matched to a gene: 10. This CDR3 contains 16 residues. Germline CDR1 LGHNA, CDR2 YSLEER. Sequenced input: peripheral blood. This TCR came from a woman between 65 and 79 years old with acute or convalescent COVID-19. The J gene is TRBJ2-1, the V gene TRBV4-3; 12 nucleotides align to TRBD2. The CDR3 nucleotides are TGCGCCAGCAGCCCTAGACTAGCGGGGGTCCCTACTGAGCAGTTCTTC. Amino acids: CASSPRLAGVPTEQFF.